Listed here are 11 T cell receptor beta chains from one sample, sequenced in a study of CD8 T cells in Susac syndrome. The RNA input was about 0.5 to 1 ug, and it was reverse transcribed with random hexamers. TCRdb fed the immunoSEQ multiplex PCR reads into MiXCR, producing one record per CDR3 protein. The table has around 71,000 distinct CDR3 sequences, roughly 95% seen once. The sequenced material came from CD4+ T cells from PBMCs. The receptors were gathered from a human donor with multiple sclerosis.

The CDR3 DNA reads TGTGCCAGCAGCGTAGAGCTAGGCGCGAACACCGGGGAGCTGTTTTTT. This encodes CASSVELGANTGELFF. V usage is TRBV9 and J usage is TRBJ2-2; the D is unclear. Trimming removed 0 bases at V and 0 bases at J, with 9 bases between. Germline assignment: CDR1 SGDLS and CDR2 YYNGEE. The CDR3 totals 16 residues. Full variable domain (missing parts from reference TRBV9 and TRBJ2-2): DSGVTQTPKHLITATGQRVTLRCSPRSGDLSVYWYQQSLDQGLQFLIQYYNGEERAKGNILERFSAQQFPDLHSELNLSSLELGDSALYFCASSVELGANTGELFFGEGSRLTVL.

V is TRBV11-2 and J is TRBJ2-1; D unresolved. Trimming removed 1 base at V and 0 bases at J, with 4 bases between. This CDR3 is built from 14 residues. Germline V lookup: CDR1 SGHAT, CDR2 FQNNGV. CDR3 amino acids: CASSLGASYNEQFF. DNA for the CDR3: TGTGCCAGCAGCTTAGGGGCCTCCTACAATGAGCAGTTCTTC.

The V call is TRBV12-3 or TRBV12-4, the J call TRBJ2-5; 12 bases align to TRBD1. The CDR3 extends over 16 amino acids. V was clipped by 9 bases and J by 5 bases; unmatched bases: 13. The CDR3 nucleotides are TGTGCCAGAGACCCGGGACAGGGGGCTAATTTGGAGACCCAGTACTTC. This sequence encodes CARDPGQGANLETQYF.

The CDR3 loop reads CASSYPGLAGRYEQYF. CDR3 coding DNA: TGTGCCAGCAGTTACCCTGGACTGGCGGGGAGGTACGAGCAGTACTTC. The V and J genes are TRBV6-2 or TRBV6-3 and TRBJ2-7; weak D call: TRBD2 (6 bases). V was cut by 2 bases and J by 4 bases, with 18 bases left in between. CDR3 length equals 16 residues. Germline CDR1 MNHEY, CDR2 SVGEGT.

The chain carries TRBV5-1 and TRBJ2-3; 11 nucleotides line up with TRBD2. The CDR3 totals 17 residues. Per the germline V gene, CDR1 is SGHRS and CDR2 is YFSETQ. V gave up 4 bases and J gave up 6 bases; unmatched junction bases: 13. The CDR3 here is CASSPLASGGPLDTQYF. The CDR3 nucleotides read TGCGCCAGCAGCCCCCTCGCTAGCGGGGGGCCCCTTGATACGCAGTATTTT.

The chain has TRBV15 and TRBJ2-5; no definite D call. Germline CDR1 reads LNHNV; CDR2 reads YYDKDF (reference sequence). Trimming pared 1 base from V and 4 bases from J, leaving 13 bases between. The CDR3 covers 15 residues. The CDR3 bases are TGTGCCACCAGCAGAGGGCGGCAGTCGGTAGAGACCCAGTACTTC. Its protein is CATSRGRQSVETQYF.

V is TRBV3-1 and J is TRBJ2-1; D remains ambiguous. Germline loops: CDR1 LGHDT, CDR2 YNNKEL (reference sequence). V gave up 2 bases and J gave up 6 bases, with 8 bases separating them. The CDR3 consists of 13 residues. The CDR3 loop reads CASSQRYSNEQFF. DNA for the CDR3: TGTGCCAGCAGCCAACGCTATTCCAATGAGCAGTTCTTC.

The J gene is TRBJ1-2, the V gene TRBV2; TRBD1 matches at 8 bases. Germline V CDR1 and CDR2: SNHLY, FYNNEI. This CDR3 spans 12 amino acids. With V trimmed by 6 bases and J by 7 bases, 4 bases remained unmatched. CDR3 amino acids: CASSRTGFGYTF. The DNA for the CDR3 is TGTGCCAGCAGCCGGACAGGGTTTGGCTACACCTTC.

This clonotype has just one count. The chain has TRBV25-1 and TRBJ1-2, with 10 bases fitting TRBD1. Unmatched junction bases numbered 8, after V lost 2 bases and J lost 8 bases. The length of the CDR3 is 15 residues. Germline V gene data show CDR1 as MGHDK and CDR2 as SYGVNS. CDR3 residues: CASSEPGQGIGGYTF. CDR3 DNA: TGTGCCAGCAGTGAACCGGGACAGGGGATTGGCGGCTACACCTTC.

The chain carries TRBV12-3 or TRBV12-4 and TRBJ2-7; tentative D call: TRBD2 (6 bases). CDR3 size: 16 residues. V lost 4 bases and J 5 bases, leaving 21 bases between the germline ends. CDR3: CASSSSWGLGPNEQYF. In nucleotides, the CDR3 is TGTGCCAGCAGTTCATCTTGGGGACTGGGGCCCAACGAGCAGTACTTC.

The V call is TRBV4-3, the J call TRBJ2-3; 9 bases line up with TRBD2. Germline-derived CDR1 and CDR2 are LGHNA and YSLEER. The V segment lost 4 bases and the J segment 2 bases; nucleotides outside the gene matches: 13. The CDR3 is 18 residues long. The CDR3 sequence is CASSRLIQRGEHTDTQYF. Here the CDR3 DNA reads TGCGCCAGCAGCCGCCTAATCCAGCGGGGGGAACACACAGATACGCAGTATTTT.